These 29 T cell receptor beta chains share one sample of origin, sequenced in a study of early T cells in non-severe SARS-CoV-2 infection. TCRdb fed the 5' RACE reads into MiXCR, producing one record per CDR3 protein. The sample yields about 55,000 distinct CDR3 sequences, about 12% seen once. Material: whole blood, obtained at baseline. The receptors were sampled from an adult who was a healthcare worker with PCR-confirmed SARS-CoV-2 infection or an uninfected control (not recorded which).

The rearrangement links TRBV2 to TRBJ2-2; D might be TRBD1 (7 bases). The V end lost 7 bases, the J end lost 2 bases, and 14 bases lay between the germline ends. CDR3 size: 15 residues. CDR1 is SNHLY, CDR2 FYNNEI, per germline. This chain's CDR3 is CASTGGQTNTGELFF. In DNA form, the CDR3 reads TGTGCCAGCACCGGGGGACAGACAAACACCGGGGAGCTGTTTTTT.

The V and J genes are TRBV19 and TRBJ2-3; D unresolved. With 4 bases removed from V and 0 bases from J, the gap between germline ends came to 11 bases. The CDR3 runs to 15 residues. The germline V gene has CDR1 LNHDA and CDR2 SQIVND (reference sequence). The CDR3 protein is CASSSLSSSTDTQYF. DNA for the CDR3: TGTGCCAGTAGTAGCCTCAGCTCTAGCACAGATACGCAGTATTTT.

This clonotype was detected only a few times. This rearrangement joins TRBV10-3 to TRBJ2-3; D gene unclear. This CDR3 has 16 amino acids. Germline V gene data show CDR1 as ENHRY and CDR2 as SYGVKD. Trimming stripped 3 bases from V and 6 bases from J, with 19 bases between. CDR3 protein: CAISEGNSRVMDTQYF. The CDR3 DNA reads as TGTGCCATCAGTGAAGGAAACTCCCGAGTTATGGATACGCAGTATTTT.

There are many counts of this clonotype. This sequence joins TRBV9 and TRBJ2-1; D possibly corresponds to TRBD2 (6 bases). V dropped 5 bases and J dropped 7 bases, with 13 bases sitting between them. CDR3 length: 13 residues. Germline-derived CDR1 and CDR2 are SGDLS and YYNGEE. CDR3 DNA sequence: TGTGCCAGCAGTGGAGGGCCTCAAAATGAGCAGTTCTTC. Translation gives CASSGGPQNEQFF.

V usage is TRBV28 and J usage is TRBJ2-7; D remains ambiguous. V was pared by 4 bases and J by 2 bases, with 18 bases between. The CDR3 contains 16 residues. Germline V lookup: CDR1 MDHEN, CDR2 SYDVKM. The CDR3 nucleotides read TGTGCCAGCAGTTCTCTGGACGGTATTGAGACCTACGAGCAGTACTTC. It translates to CASSSLDGIETYEQYF.

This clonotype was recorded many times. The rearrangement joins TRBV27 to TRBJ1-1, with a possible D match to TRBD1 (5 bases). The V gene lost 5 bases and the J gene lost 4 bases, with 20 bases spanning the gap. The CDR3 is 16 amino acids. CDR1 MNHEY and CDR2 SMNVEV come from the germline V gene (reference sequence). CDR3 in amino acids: CASSPRQGTWGTEAFF. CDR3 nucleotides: TGTGCCAGCAGTCCACGGCAGGGCACGTGGGGCACTGAAGCTTTCTTT.

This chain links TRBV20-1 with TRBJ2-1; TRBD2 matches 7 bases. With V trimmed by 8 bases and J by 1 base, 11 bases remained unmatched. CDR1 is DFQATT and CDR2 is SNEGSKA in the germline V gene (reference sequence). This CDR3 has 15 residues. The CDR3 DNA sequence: TGCAGTTTCATCCCCGGGGGGACTTCCTACAATGAGCAGTTCTTC. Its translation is CSFIPGGTSYNEQFF.

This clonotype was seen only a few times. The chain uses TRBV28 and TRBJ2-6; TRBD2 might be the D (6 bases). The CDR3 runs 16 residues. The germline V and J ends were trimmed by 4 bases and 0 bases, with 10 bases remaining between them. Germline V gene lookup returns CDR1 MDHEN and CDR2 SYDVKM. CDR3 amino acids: CASSWRGLSGANVLTF. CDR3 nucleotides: TGTGCCAGCAGTTGGCGGGGCCTCTCTGGGGCCAACGTCCTGACTTTC.

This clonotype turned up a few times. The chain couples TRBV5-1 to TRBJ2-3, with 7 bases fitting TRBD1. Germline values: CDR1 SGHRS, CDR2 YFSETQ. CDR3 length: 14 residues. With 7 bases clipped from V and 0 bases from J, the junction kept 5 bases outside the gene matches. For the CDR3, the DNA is TGCGCCAGCGGCCGGGACAGTAGCACAGATACGCAGTATTTT. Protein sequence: CASGRDSSTDTQYF.

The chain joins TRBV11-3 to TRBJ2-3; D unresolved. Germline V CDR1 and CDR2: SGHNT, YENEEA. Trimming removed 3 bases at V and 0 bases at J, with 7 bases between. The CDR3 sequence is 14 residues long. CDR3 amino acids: CASSFSDSTDTQYF. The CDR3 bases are TGTGCCAGCAGCTTCTCTGATAGCACAGATACGCAGTATTTT.

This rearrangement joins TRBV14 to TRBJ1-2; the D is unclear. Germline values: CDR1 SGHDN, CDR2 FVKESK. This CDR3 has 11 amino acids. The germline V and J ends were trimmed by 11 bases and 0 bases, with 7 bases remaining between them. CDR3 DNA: TGTGCCGCCCTAGCTAACTATGGCTACACCTTC. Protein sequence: CAALANYGYTF.

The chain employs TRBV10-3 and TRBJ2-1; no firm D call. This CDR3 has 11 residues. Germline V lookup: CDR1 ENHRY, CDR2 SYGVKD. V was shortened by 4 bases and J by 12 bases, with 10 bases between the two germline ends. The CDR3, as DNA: TGTGCCATCAGTGCACTCGACGGGCAGTTCTTC. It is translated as CAISALDGQFF.

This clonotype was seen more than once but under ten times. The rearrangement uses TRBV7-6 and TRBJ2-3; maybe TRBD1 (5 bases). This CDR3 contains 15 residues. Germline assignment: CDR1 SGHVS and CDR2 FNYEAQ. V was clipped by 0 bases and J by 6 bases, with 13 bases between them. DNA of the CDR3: TGTGCCAGCAGCTTAGCGGCAGGGCCTCGGGATACGCAGTATTTT. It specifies CASSLAAGPRDTQYF. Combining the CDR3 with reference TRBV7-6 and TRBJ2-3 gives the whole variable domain GAGVSQSPRYKVTKRGQDVALRCDPISGHVSLYWYRQALGQGPEFLTYFNYEAQQDKSGLPNDRFSAERPEGSISTLTIQRTEQRDSAMYRCASSLAAGPRDTQYFGPGTRLTVL.

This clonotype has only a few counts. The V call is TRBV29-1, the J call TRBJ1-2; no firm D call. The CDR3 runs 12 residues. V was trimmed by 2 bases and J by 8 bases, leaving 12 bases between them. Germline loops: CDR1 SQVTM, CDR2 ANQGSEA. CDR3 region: CSVEQSWGGYTF. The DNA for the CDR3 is TGCAGCGTTGAACAGTCCTGGGGAGGCTACACCTTC. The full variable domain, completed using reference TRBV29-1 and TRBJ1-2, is SAVISQKPSRDICQRGTSLTIQCQVDSQVTMMFWYRQQPGQSLTLIATANQGSEATYESGFVIDKFPISRPNLTFSTLTVSNMSPEDSSIYLCSVEQSWGGYTFGSGTRLTVV.

The CDR3 nucleotides are TGTGCCAGCAGCCCACAGATTGATACCTACGAGCAGTACTTC. Translated, it gives CASSPQIDTYEQYF. This chain joins TRBV9 and TRBJ2-7; D remains ambiguous. This CDR3 is built from 14 residues. The V and J ends lost 4 bases and 2 bases respectively, with 13 bases between them. Germline V gene sequence: CDR1 SGDLS, CDR2 YYNGEE.

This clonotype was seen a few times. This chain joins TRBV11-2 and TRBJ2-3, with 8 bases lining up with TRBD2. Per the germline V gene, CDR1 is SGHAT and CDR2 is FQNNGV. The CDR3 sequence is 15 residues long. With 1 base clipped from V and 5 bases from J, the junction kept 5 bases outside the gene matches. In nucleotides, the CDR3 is TGTGCCAGCAGCTTAGCGGGGGGGCGAAGAGATACGCAGTATTTT. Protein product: CASSLAGGRRDTQYF.

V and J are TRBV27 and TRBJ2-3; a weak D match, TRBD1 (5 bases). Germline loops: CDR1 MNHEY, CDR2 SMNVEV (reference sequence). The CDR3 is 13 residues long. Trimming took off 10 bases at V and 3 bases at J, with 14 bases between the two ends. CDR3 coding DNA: TGTGCCACCGTCCCTCAGGGAACAGATACGCAGTATTTT. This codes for CATVPQGTDTQYF.

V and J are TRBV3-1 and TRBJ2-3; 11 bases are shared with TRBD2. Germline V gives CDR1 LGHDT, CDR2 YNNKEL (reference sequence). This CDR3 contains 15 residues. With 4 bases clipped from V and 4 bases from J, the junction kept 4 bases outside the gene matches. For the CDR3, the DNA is TGTGCCAGCAGCCCACTAGCGGGGGTGGCAGATACGCAGTATTTT. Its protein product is CASSPLAGVADTQYF.

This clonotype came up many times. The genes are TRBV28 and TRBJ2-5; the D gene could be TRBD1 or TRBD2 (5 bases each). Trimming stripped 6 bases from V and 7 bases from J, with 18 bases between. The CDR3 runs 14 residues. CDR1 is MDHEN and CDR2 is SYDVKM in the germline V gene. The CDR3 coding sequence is TGTGCCAGCAGCGGGGCGGTTGGCTTGGGGACCCAGTACTTC. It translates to CASSGAVGLGTQYF.

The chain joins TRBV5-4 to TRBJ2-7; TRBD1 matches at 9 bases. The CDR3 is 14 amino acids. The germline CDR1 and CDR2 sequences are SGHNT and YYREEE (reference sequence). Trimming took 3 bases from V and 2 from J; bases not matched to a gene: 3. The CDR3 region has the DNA TGTGCCAGCAGCTGGGGACAGGGAGCCTACGAGCAGTACTTC. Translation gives CASSWGQGAYEQYF.

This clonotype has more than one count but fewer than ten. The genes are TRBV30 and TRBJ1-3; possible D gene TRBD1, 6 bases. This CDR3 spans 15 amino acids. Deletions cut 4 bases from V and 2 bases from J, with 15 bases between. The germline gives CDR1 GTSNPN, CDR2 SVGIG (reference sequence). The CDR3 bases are TGTGCCTGGACTAACAGGGCCTTAACTGGAAACACCATATATTTT. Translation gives CAWTNRALTGNTIYF.

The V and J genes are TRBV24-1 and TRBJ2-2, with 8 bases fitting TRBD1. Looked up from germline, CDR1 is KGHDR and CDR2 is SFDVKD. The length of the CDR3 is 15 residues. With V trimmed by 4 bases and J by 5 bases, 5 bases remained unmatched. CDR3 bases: TGTGCCACCAGTGAGCGAACAGGGGGAACCGGGGAGCTGTTTTTT. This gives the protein CATSERTGGTGELFF.

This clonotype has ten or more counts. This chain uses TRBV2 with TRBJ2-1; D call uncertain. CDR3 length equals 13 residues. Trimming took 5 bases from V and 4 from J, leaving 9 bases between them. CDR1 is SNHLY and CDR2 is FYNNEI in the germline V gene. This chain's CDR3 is CASSLGYYNEQFF. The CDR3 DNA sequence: TGTGCCAGCAGTCTGGGGTATTACAATGAGCAGTTCTTC.

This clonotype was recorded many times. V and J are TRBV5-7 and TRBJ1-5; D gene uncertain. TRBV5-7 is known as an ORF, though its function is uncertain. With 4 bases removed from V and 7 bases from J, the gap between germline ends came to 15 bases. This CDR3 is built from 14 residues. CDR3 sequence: CASSLPMGRQPQHF. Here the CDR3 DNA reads TGTGCCAGCAGCCTCCCGATGGGTCGACAGCCCCAGCATTTT.

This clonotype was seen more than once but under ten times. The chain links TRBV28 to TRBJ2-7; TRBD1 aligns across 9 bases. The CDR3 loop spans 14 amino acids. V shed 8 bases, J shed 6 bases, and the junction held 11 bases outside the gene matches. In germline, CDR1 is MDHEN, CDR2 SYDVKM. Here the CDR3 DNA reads TGTGCCAGCCCAAGGGGACAGGGTACTACCGAGCAGTACTTC. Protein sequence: CASPRGQGTTEQYF.

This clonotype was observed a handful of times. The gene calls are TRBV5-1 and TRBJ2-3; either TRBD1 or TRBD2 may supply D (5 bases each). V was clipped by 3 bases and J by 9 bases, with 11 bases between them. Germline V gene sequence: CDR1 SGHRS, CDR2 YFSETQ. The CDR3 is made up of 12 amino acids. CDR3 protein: CASSSRGLTQYF. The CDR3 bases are TGCGCCAGCAGCTCGAGGGGTTTAACGCAGTATTTT.

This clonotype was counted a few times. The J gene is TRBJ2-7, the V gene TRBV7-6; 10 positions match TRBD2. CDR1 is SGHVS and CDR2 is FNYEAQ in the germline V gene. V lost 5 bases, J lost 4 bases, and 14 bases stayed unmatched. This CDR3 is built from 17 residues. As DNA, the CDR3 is TGTGCCAGCAGCGGACCCCTTCGGGCTAGCGGGAGTTACGAGCAGTACTTC. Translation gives CASSGPLRASGSYEQYF.

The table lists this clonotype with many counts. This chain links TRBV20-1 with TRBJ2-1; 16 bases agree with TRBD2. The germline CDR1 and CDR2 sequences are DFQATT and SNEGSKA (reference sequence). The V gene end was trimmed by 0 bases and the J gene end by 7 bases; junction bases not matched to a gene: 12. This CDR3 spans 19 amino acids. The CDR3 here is CSARDRMGTSGGASNEQFF. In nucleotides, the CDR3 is TGCAGTGCTAGAGATCGAATGGGGACTAGCGGGGGGGCCAGTAATGAGCAGTTCTTC.

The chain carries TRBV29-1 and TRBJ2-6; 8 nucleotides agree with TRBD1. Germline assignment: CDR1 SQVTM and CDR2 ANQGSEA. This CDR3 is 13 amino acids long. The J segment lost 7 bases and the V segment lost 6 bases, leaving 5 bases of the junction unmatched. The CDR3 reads CSVKTGEANVLTF. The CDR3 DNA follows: TGCAGCGTCAAGACAGGGGAAGCCAACGTCCTGACTTTC.